Listed below are T cell receptor beta chains from one sample, sequenced in a study of T cells after yellow fever vaccination. In TCRdb, the 5' RACE reads were re-called with MiXCR into one record per CDR3 protein. This table has 400,000 to 650,000 distinct CDR3 sequences, around a fifth appearing once. Sequencing used PBMCs, obtained approximately 22 days after the first yellow fever vaccination. These receptors all stem from a man younger than 30 who received the YFV17D yellow fever vaccine. Both conserved end residues are part of each CDR3. D genes are given only for firm matches. A clone size is listed for some rows: how often the clone was seen (once, few, many), or a class if it is expanded.

j_gene,d_gene,v_gene,abundance,CDR3aa,CDR3nt
TRBJ2-6,TRBD1,TRBV6-1,few,CASNDRVSGANVLTF,TGTGCCAGCAACGACAGGGTCTCTGGGGCCAACGTCCTGACTTTC
TRBJ2-7,.,TRBV7-8,.,CASSSTHYEQYF,TGTGCCAGCAGTTCTACCCACTACGAGCAGTACTTC
TRBJ2-7,.,TRBV20-1,.,CSAREPLAYEQYF,TGCAGTGCTAGAGAGCCCCTGGCCTACGAGCAGTACTTC
TRBJ2-5,TRBD1,TRBV20-1,.,CSAFGTEETQYF,TGCAGTGCGTTTGGGACAGAAGAGACCCAGTACTTC
TRBJ2-1,TRBD2,TRBV5-1,.,CASRGLAWNNEQFF,TGCGCCAGCAGAGGACTAGCGTGGAACAATGAGCAGTTCTTC
TRBJ2-3,.,TRBV7-9,few,CASPPAVGSTDTQYF,TGTGCCAGCCCACCCGCCGTCGGGAGCACAGATACGCAGTATTTT
TRBJ1-2,TRBD1,TRBV6-1,.,CASSWTGSNYGYTF,TGTGCCAGCAGCTGGACAGGGAGCAACTATGGCTACACCTTC
TRBJ2-2,.,TRBV12-3/TRBV12-4,few,CASILNTGELFF,TGTGCCAGCATCCTTAACACCGGGGAGCTGTTTTTT
TRBJ1-2,.,TRBV18,.,CASSTRGDYGYTF,TGTGCCAGCTCCACCCGGGGGGACTATGGCTACACCTTC
TRBJ1-2,.,TRBV6-5,few,CASSSNGGRYGYTF,TGTGCCAGCAGTTCGAATGGGGGACGATATGGCTACACCTTC
TRBJ2-5,.,TRBV27,.,CASSLGVGGGHQETQYF,TGTGCCAGCAGTTTAGGAGTCGGGGGTGGCCACCAAGAGACCCAGTACTTC
TRBJ2-3,TRBD2,TRBV4-3,.,CASSQEGAGDLTDTQYF,TGCGCCAGCAGCCAAGAAGGCGCGGGGGACCTCACAGATACGCAGTATTTT
TRBJ1-4,TRBD1,TRBV4-1,.,CASSQGQGSTNEKLFF,TGCGCCAGCAGCCAGGGACAGGGGAGTACTAATGAAAAACTGTTTTTT
TRBJ2-5,.,TRBV11-2,many,CASSLGVGDQETQYF,TGTGCCAGCAGCTTAGGGGTCGGGGACCAAGAGACCCAGTACTTC
TRBJ1-1,.,TRBV28,.,CASSNRVNTEAFF,TGTGCCAGCAGTAACAGGGTTAACACTGAAGCTTTCTTT
TRBJ1-5,.,TRBV27,.,CASSVGSGGSNQPQHF,TGTGCCAGCAGTGTCGGGTCGGGGGGTAGCAATCAGCCCCAGCATTTT
TRBJ2-3,.,TRBV5-1,few,CATSKTVADTQYF,TGCGCCACCTCAAAGACTGTGGCAGATACGCAGTATTTT
TRBJ2-1,.,TRBV5-5,.,CASSRGTNYNEQFF,TGTGCCAGCAGCAGGGGGACGAACTACAATGAGCAGTTCTTC
TRBJ2-4,.,TRBV20-1,few,CSARARDQAKNIQYF,TGCAGTGCTAGAGCCAGGGACCAAGCCAAAAACATTCAGTACTTC
TRBJ2-2,TRBD1,TRBV28,.,CASSSPGQGAMVYTGELFF,TGTGCCAGCAGTTCACCGGGACAGGGGGCAATGGTGTACACCGGGGAGCTGTTTTTT
TRBJ1-2,TRBD1,TRBV2,few,CASSPDRGPYTF,TGTGCCAGCAGCCCAGACAGGGGGCCTTATACCTTC
TRBJ1-6,TRBD1,TRBV6-1,.,CASSPPRDRGSTLHF,TGTGCCAGCAGTCCCCCCAGGGACAGGGGCTCGACCCTCCACTTT
TRBJ1-1,.,TRBV4-1,few,CASTNQGSEAFF,TGCGCCAGCACTAACCAGGGTTCTGAAGCTTTCTTT
TRBJ2-5,.,TRBV5-1,few,CASSFWGKQETQYF,TGCGCCAGCAGCTTTTGGGGAAAGCAAGAGACCCAGTACTTC
TRBJ2-1,.,TRBV9,.,CASSVYRESAYNEQFF,TGTGCCAGCAGCGTTTACAGGGAGTCTGCGTACAATGAGCAGTTCTTC
TRBJ1-2,TRBD1,TRBV19,few,CASDREGGYTF,TGTGCCAGCGACAGGGAAGGCGGCTACACCTTC
TRBJ2-3,TRBD1,TRBV9,.,CASSPHYYHRGDVDTQYF,TGTGCCAGCAGCCCTCACTACTACCACAGGGGTGATGTGGATACGCAGTATTTT
TRBJ2-3,.,TRBV12-3/TRBV12-4,.,CASRYGVMIDTQYF,TGTGCCAGCAGATATGGTGTTATGATAGATACGCAGTATTTT
TRBJ2-7,TRBD1,TRBV20-1,.,CSARARDRGVWFGYEQYF,TGCAGTGCTAGAGCTCGGGACAGGGGAGTGTGGTTTGGCTACGAGCAGTACTTC
TRBJ2-5,.,TRBV9,.,CASSPGQTRETQYF,TGTGCCAGCAGCCCGGGACAAACGCGAGAGACCCAGTACTTC
TRBJ1-1,.,TRBV20-1,many,CSARDAGAGNTEAFF,TGCAGTGCTAGAGATGCGGGGGCTGGGAACACTGAAGCTTTCTTT
TRBJ2-3,.,TRBV5-1,.,CASSSGRTSGTQYF,TGCGCCAGCAGCTCTGGACGGACAAGTGGTACGCAGTATTTT
TRBJ2-1,.,TRBV7-7,few,CASSSNSDSSYNEQFF,TGTGCCAGCAGCTCTAATAGTGACTCGTCCTACAATGAGCAGTTCTTC